The entry below gives a single T cell receptor (beta chain) sequence along with its context. The data belong to a study of control samples from healthy donors and cancer patients. The V gene lost 6 bases and the J gene lost 7 bases, with 13 bases spanning the gap. This CDR3 is built from 13 residues. Libraries were prepared by immunoSEQ multiplex PCR; TCRdb keeps only in-frame clonotypes and omits some of them. The table has some 120,000 clones, 70% to 90% seen once. The sequencing input was blood. The V gene is TRBV12-3 or TRBV12-4, the J gene TRBJ1-5; maybe TRBD1 (5 bases). This sequence originates from a woman in her seventies in good health. This chain's CDR3 is CASRQGRGQPQHF. The DNA of the CDR3 is TGTGCCAGCAGACAAGGAAGGGGCCAGCCCCAGCATTTT.